The 29 T cell receptor beta chains in this list originate from one sample, sequenced in a study of blood T cells in healthy people across ages. For the second PCR, which ran for roughly 6 to 12 cycles, a sample-barcoded 5' primer and a J-beta primer mix were used. MiXCR was run by TCRdb on the 5' RACE reads, yielding one entry per CDR3 protein. The repertoire has about 1.4 million distinct CDR3 sequences, around 59% of them found once; the top ten carry 6.5% to 8.5%. The sample consisted of blood. Every receptor here comes from a man aged 18-30 years in good health.

This clonotype has more than one count but fewer than ten. The CDR3 coding sequence is TGTGCCAGCAGCCGGAGGGGTTTGGAGACCCAGTACTTC. This sequence encodes CASSRRGLETQYF. The chain uses TRBV28 and TRBJ2-5; perhaps TRBD2 as D (6 bases). Trimming pared 6 bases from V and 5 bases from J, leaving 13 bases between. Germline loops: CDR1 MDHEN, CDR2 SYDVKM. The CDR3 is made up of 13 amino acids.

This sequence joins TRBV5-1 and TRBJ1-2, with 11 positions matching TRBD1. The CDR3 loop spans 16 amino acids. Germline V gene data show CDR1 as SGHRS and CDR2 as YFSETQ. Trimming cost V 5 bases and J 6 bases; bases outside gene matches: 12. Written as DNA, the CDR3 is TGCGCCAGCAGTTGGACAGGGGGCTCAGGTTGGAATGGCTACACCTTC. This gives the protein CASSWTGGSGWNGYTF.

This clonotype came up a few times. The V and J genes are TRBV27 and TRBJ2-4; D is possibly TRBD1 (6 bases). Germline V gene sequence: CDR1 MNHEY, CDR2 SMNVEV (reference sequence). Trimming took 0 bases from V and 3 from J, leaving 12 bases between them. This CDR3 has 16 amino acids. CDR3 bases: TGTGCCAGCAGTTTATCTGGGGGCCGGGGCAAAAACATTCAGTACTTC. Translating gives CASSLSGGRGKNIQYF.

V gene TRBV3-1 combines with J gene TRBJ2-1; D is unresolved. The assigned J gene may be wrong: the sequence end matches TRBJ2-7 better. CDR3 length equals 11 residues. Germline V gene sequence: CDR1 LGHDT, CDR2 YNNKEL (reference sequence). CDR3 protein: CASSRYNEQYF. The CDR3, as DNA: TGTGCCAGCAGCCGTTACAATGAGCAGTACTTC.

This chain uses TRBV11-2 with TRBJ2-2; possibly TRBD1 for D (5 bases). V lost 6 bases and J 1 base, leaving 18 bases between the germline ends. The CDR3 is 17 amino acids. Germline CDR1 reads SGHAT; CDR2 reads FQNNGV. The CDR3 coding sequence is TGTGCCAGCAGTTCACCAGGGCAGCCAATGAACACCGGGGAGCTGTTTTTT. Amino acid sequence: CASSSPGQPMNTGELFF.

The chain carries TRBV6-5 and TRBJ1-4; D not resolved. The CDR3 is 14 residues long. V was clipped by 6 bases and J by 0 bases, with 8 bases between them. The germline V gene encodes CDR1 MNHEY and CDR2 SVGAGI. DNA of the CDR3: TGTGCCAGCAGACGCCTTGCAACTAATGAAAAACTGTTTTTT. Amino acid sequence: CASRRLATNEKLFF.

This chain joins TRBV4-1 and TRBJ2-1; no firm D call. CDR1 MGHRA and CDR2 YSYEKL come from the germline V gene. Trimming pared 0 bases from V and 7 bases from J, leaving 22 bases between. The CDR3 has 18 amino acids. The CDR3 protein is CASSQDYLSVVQGNEQFF. CDR3 in DNA: TGCGCCAGCAGCCAAGATTACTTATCCGTGGTGCAAGGAAATGAGCAGTTCTTC.

V is TRBV29-1 and J is TRBJ2-3; the match to TRBD2 covers 9 bases. V was pared by 8 bases and J by 1 base, with 4 bases of the junction left unmatched. Germline-derived CDR1 and CDR2 are SQVTM and ANQGSEA. The CDR3 length is 13 residues. CDR3 sequence: CSTLAGGTDTQYF. CDR3 sequence (DNA): TGCAGCACCTTAGCGGGAGGCACAGATACGCAGTATTTT.

The CDR3 DNA reads TGCGCCAGCAGCCAAGATATTACAGGGGGCCATTATGGCTACACCTTC. Amino acid sequence: CASSQDITGGHYGYTF. The rearrangement joins TRBV4-1 to TRBJ1-2; 9 bases line up with TRBD1. Germline CDR1 reads MGHRA; CDR2 reads YSYEKL. Trimming removed 0 bases from V and 5 bases from J; junction bases left unmatched: 7. CDR3 length equals 16 residues.

The rearrangement uses TRBV3-1 and TRBJ2-1, with D possibly TRBD2 on 7 matching bases. Germline CDR1 LGHDT, CDR2 YNNKEL (reference sequence). The CDR3 length is 16 residues. V was clipped by 5 bases and J by 4 bases, with 18 bases between them. The CDR3 reads CASSASGGAIYNEQFF. The CDR3 DNA follows: TGTGCCAGCAGCGCCTCTGGGGGGGCCATATACAATGAGCAGTTCTTC.

CDR3 residues: CASSERGVSPSYEQYF. The CDR3 DNA follows: TGTGCCAGCAGCGAGCGAGGGGTCAGCCCATCCTACGAGCAGTACTTC. This chain connects TRBV27 to TRBJ2-7; D assignment may be TRBD1 or TRBD2 (5 bases each). V lost 6 bases to trimming and J lost 1 base, with 19 bases between them. Germline V gene sequence: CDR1 MNHEY, CDR2 SMNVEV (reference sequence). The CDR3 runs 16 residues.

This chain uses TRBV20-1 with TRBJ2-1; 8 bases align to TRBD1. CDR3 size: 13 residues. V gave up 4 bases and J gave up 9 bases; unmatched junction bases: 8. Germline lookup yields CDR1 DFQATT and CDR2 SNEGSKA (reference sequence). CDR3: CSATETGVIEQFF. CDR3 DNA: TGCAGTGCTACAGAGACAGGGGTCATTGAGCAGTTCTTC.

This clonotype was seen only a few times. The rearrangement uses TRBV18 and TRBJ2-4; D is ambiguous. Per germline, CDR1 KGHSH and CDR2 LQKENI. The V and J ends lost 0 bases and 6 bases respectively, with 3 bases between them. This CDR3 has 12 amino acids. CDR3 sequence (DNA): TGTGCCAGCTCACCACCTACAAACATTCAGTACTTC. The encoded protein is CASSPPTNIQYF.

The chain joins TRBV4-3 to TRBJ2-5; the D is unclear. The CDR3 loop spans 14 amino acids. V lost 0 bases and J lost 5, with 10 bases in between. Germline values: CDR1 LGHNA, CDR2 YSLEER. CDR3 sequence (DNA): TGCGCCAGCAGCCAAGATATTGGGTCGGAGACCCAGTACTTC. The encoded protein is CASSQDIGSETQYF.

The chain is built from TRBV20-1 and TRBJ2-7, with D possibly called TRBD1 or TRBD2 (5 bases each). V was shortened by 0 bases and J by 4 bases, with 13 bases between the two germline ends. From germline, CDR1 is DFQATT and CDR2 SNEGSKA (reference sequence). The CDR3 length is 14 residues. As DNA, the CDR3 is TGCAGTGCTAGAGATTTGAGGGGCGCGTACGAGCAGTACTTC. As protein: CSARDLRGAYEQYF.

The chain carries TRBV24-1 and TRBJ2-5; no firm D call. Germline V gives CDR1 KGHDR, CDR2 SFDVKD. This CDR3 is 13 amino acids long. V was cut by 6 bases and J by 2 bases, with 9 bases left in between. The CDR3 region has the DNA TGTGCCACCAGTCACATACAGCAAGAGACCCAGTACTTC. It codes for CATSHIQQETQYF.

J is TRBJ2-1 and V is TRBV11-3; TRBD2 might be the D (6 bases). Per germline, CDR1 SGHNT and CDR2 YENEEA. This CDR3 contains 15 residues. Trimming removed 5 bases from V and 12 bases from J, with 23 bases in between. Here the CDR3 DNA reads TGTGCCAGCAGCCCGAGCCGGGAGTTCGGATTCGGGCAGTTCTTC. Translation: CASSPSREFGFGQFF.

V is TRBV25-1 and J is TRBJ1-2, with D unclear. This CDR3 is built from 11 residues. V was shortened by 3 bases and J by 7 bases, with 6 bases between the two germline ends. Germline V gives CDR1 MGHDK, CDR2 SYGVNS. CDR3: CASSEGVGYTF. The CDR3 DNA is TGTGCCAGCAGTGAGGGTGTTGGCTACACCTTC.

V is TRBV3-1 and J is TRBJ2-2; TRBD1 might be the D (5 bases). Looked up from germline, CDR1 is LGHDT and CDR2 is YNNKEL (reference sequence). CDR3 length: 12 amino acids. V was clipped by 7 bases and J by 6 bases, with 9 bases between them. CDR3 in amino acids: CASMGPPGELFF. In nucleotides, the CDR3 is TGTGCCAGCATGGGGCCTCCCGGGGAGCTGTTTTTT.

With regard to this clonotype: At one end, the junction sequence differs from germline, possibly due to a read error. The genes are TRBV6-5 and TRBJ2-1; a possible D gene is TRBD2 (5 bases). This CDR3 has 16 residues. Germline V gene data show CDR1 as MNHEY and CDR2 as SVGAGI. CDR3 protein: CASSHSSWAGFDEQFF. The DNA for the CDR3 is TGTGCCAGCAGTCACTCTAGCTGGGCAGGTTTCGATGAGCAGTTCTTC.

The chain joins TRBV20-1 to TRBJ2-1, with D perhaps TRBD1 (6 bases). Trimming took off 3 bases at V and 5 bases at J, with 11 bases between the two ends. Per the germline V gene, CDR1 is DFQATT and CDR2 is SNEGSKA (reference sequence). The CDR3 is made up of 13 amino acids. The CDR3 sequence: CSARGHTNNEQFF. In DNA, the CDR3 is TGCAGTGCTAGGGGACATACTAACAATGAGCAGTTCTTC.

This chain joins TRBV29-1 and TRBJ2-7, with a weak D call TRBD1 (5 bases). V was clipped by 3 bases and J by 0 bases, with 18 bases between them. Germline values: CDR1 SQVTM, CDR2 ANQGSEA. The CDR3 has 16 residues. The CDR3 region is CSVERRQSTSSYEQYF. CDR3 sequence (DNA): TGCAGCGTTGAGAGGAGACAGAGTACCAGCTCCTACGAGCAGTACTTC.

The chain has TRBV7-2 and TRBJ2-3; no clear D. The CDR3 has 14 residues. CDR1 and CDR2 (germline): SGHTA, FQGNSA. V was shortened by 6 bases and J by 3 bases, with 13 bases between the two germline ends. The CDR3 region is CASRRRVWTDTQYF. The DNA of the CDR3 is TGTGCCAGCAGGCGACGGGTTTGGACAGATACGCAGTATTTT.

This clonotype has more than one count but fewer than ten. The chain recombines TRBV7-9 with TRBJ2-3, with D possibly being TRBD2 (6 bases). Germline lookup yields CDR1 SEHNR and CDR2 FQNEAQ (reference sequence). The V and J ends lost 4 bases and 5 bases respectively, with 19 bases between them. The CDR3 length is 16 residues. The CDR3 reads CASSSKLTRVGDTQYF. Written as DNA, the CDR3 is TGTGCCAGCAGCTCGAAATTGACTAGGGTTGGAGATACGCAGTATTTT.

This sequence joins TRBV5-1 and TRBJ1-1; D is ambiguous. The CDR3 totals 14 residues. Trimming removed 2 bases from V and 0 bases from J, with 8 bases in between. Germline CDR1 SGHRS, CDR2 YFSETQ. The CDR3, as DNA: TGCGCCAGCAGCTTCGGCCAGATGAACACTGAAGCTTTCTTT. Amino acid sequence: CASSFGQMNTEAFF.

This clonotype was found once. The V and J genes are TRBV14 and TRBJ2-1; D gene unclear. Trimming stripped 3 bases from V and 4 bases from J, with 13 bases between. Germline V gene lookup returns CDR1 SGHDN and CDR2 FVKESK. CDR3 length: 15 amino acids. The CDR3 coding sequence is TGTGCCAGCAGCCATGCGACCAGCTCATACAATGAGCAGTTCTTC. Its translation is CASSHATSSYNEQFF.

The chain joins TRBV28 to TRBJ1-2; a possible D gene is TRBD1 (6 bases). The CDR3 is 15 amino acids. Germline V CDR1 and CDR2: MDHEN, SYDVKM. Trimming took off 5 bases at V and 2 bases at J, with 15 bases between the two ends. The CDR3 region is CASSGGGAWNYGYTF. CDR3 sequence (DNA): TGTGCCAGCAGTGGGGGGGGCGCTTGGAACTATGGCTACACCTTC.

The gene calls are TRBV15 and TRBJ2-4; tentative D call: TRBD2 (6 bases). The J call is doubtful: the DNA matches TRBJ2-7 better. CDR1 is LNHNV and CDR2 is YYDKDF in the germline V gene (reference sequence). The CDR3 length is 19 residues. Written as DNA, the CDR3 is TGTGCCACCAGCCCTTTCCCTTGGCGGGGTTCGACCTACTCCTACGAGCAGTACTTC. This encodes CATSPFPWRGSTYSYEQYF.

The chain links TRBV14 to TRBJ2-1; 9 bases map to TRBD2. Per germline, CDR1 SGHDN and CDR2 FVKESK. CDR3 length equals 15 residues. V was clipped by 5 bases and J by 4 bases; unmatched bases: 6. The CDR3 nucleotides are TGTGCCAGCAGCGATATAGCGGGGGAGTACAATGAGCAGTTCTTC. Its translation is CASSDIAGEYNEQFF.